Shown below are 5 T cell receptor beta chains from a single sample sequenced in a study of blood T cell repertoires in COVID-19. Generated by immunoSEQ multiplex PCR, the TCRdb table keeps only in-frame clones and is missing some. The sample shows about 280,000 clones, about 89% of them seen only once. The specimen sequenced was peripheral blood. The receptors stem from a man aged 35 to 55 with acute or convalescent COVID-19.

The chain uses TRBV5-5 and TRBJ1-1; D uncertain. Per the germline V gene, CDR1 is SGHKS and CDR2 is YYEKEE (reference sequence). CDR3 length: 13 residues. Trimming removed 0 bases from V and 5 bases from J, with 8 bases in between. CDR3 amino acids: CASSLAGRTEAFF. In DNA form, the CDR3 reads TGTGCCAGCAGCTTGGCGGGGAGGACTGAAGCTTTCTTT. Complete variable domain (other parts from reference TRBV5-5 and TRBJ1-1): DAGVTQSPTHLIKTRGQQVTLRCSPISGHKSVSWYQQVLGQGPQFIFQYYEKEERGRGNFPDRFSARQFPNYSSELNVNALLLGDSALYLCASSLAGRTEAFFGQGTRLTVV.

The V gene is TRBV5-6, the J gene TRBJ1-2, with D unresolved. Trimming stripped 0 bases from V and 4 bases from J, with 10 bases between. This CDR3 spans 14 amino acids. Germline V gives CDR1 SGHDT, CDR2 YYEEEE. The CDR3 region has the DNA TGTGCCAGCAGCTTGGGGGCAGGCCGCTATGGCTACACCTTC. Translating gives CASSLGAGRYGYTF.

The chain recombines TRBV5-3 with TRBJ2-7; possible D gene TRBD1, 6 bases. Being an ORF, TRBV5-3 has a function that is uncertain. Trimming took off 9 bases at V and 4 bases at J, with 17 bases between the two ends. The CDR3 runs to 13 residues. This chain's CDR3 is CAIRRQGKYEQYF. For the CDR3, the DNA is TGTGCCATCAGACGGCAGGGGAAGTACGAGCAGTACTTC.

The rearrangement joins TRBV3-1 (or the pseudogene TRBV3-2) to TRBJ2-2; 8 bases agree with TRBD2. The trim removed 3 bases at V and 6 bases at J, leaving 9 bases unmatched. The germline V gene has CDR1 LGHDT and CDR2 YNNKEL (reference sequence). CDR3 length equals 16 residues. DNA of the CDR3: TGTGCCAGCAGCCACTTACGGGGGGGCCCTTCCGGGGAGCTGTTTTTT. It translates to CASSHLRGGPSGELFF.

The genes are TRBV29-1 and TRBJ2-7; D is ambiguous. Trimming removed 5 bases from V and 1 base from J, with 6 bases in between. The CDR3 is made up of 11 amino acids. The germline V gene has CDR1 SQVTM and CDR2 ANQGSEA. CDR3 loop: CSVRVSYEQYF. The CDR3, as DNA: TGCAGCGTTAGAGTTTCCTACGAGCAGTACTTC.